This TCR beta chain was sequenced in a study of blood T cell repertoires in COVID-19. In the study overall: Sites across the United States, Italy and Spain contributed samples from acute and convalescent COVID-19. PBMCs, B-cell-depleted T cells, or T cells were the source of the cDNA or gDNA that made up the material.

Authors' analysis steps: Amplified reference gene primers provided the basis for estimating nucleated cell counts. The repertoire was sequenced with immunoSEQ multiplex PCR; TCRdb's copy has only in-frame clones and lacks some. The V and J calls and clone size are taken from that table; D and trimming were inferred from the DNA. The sample lists about 100,000 clones; over 75% were seen once. Sequenced material: peripheral blood. The clonotype comes from a man over 45 with acute or convalescent COVID-19.

This CDR3 reads CATSGTGRGNEQYF. For the CDR3, the DNA is TGTGCCACCAGTGGTACAGGTCGGGGGAACGAGCAGTACTTC. V is TRBV24-1 and J is TRBJ2-7; D might be TRBD2 (6 bases). The CDR3 contains 14 residues. V dropped 5 bases and J dropped 5 bases, with 15 bases sitting between them. CDR1 and CDR2 from the germline V gene are KGHDR and SFDVKD.